This TCR beta chain was identified during a study of cytomegalovirus exposure and HLA in healthy donors (dated by TCRdb to the late 2010s). About the study as a whole: In an earlier analysis of approximately 640 of the donors, 276 Gb of sequence data and 90 million to 120 million unique TCR beta sequences from approximately 180 million T cells were reported. Roughly 290 gigabases of sequencing data and 91 million or so unique TCR sequences made up an early release that covered several hundred HLA-typed donors. Of the roughly 410 genotyped donors, more than 75% were placed in the genetic ancestry cluster associated with self-reported Caucasian donors. The study was designed to test whether signatures of past pathogen exposure could be identified by cataloging public T cell receptors. Using immunosequencing, the study profiled T cell repertoires from around 680 subjects and related those repertoires to cytomegalovirus serostatus. A separate validation cohort of 100 to 150 different subjects was used in addition to the approximately 670-subject first cohort. The study combined high-throughput TCR immunosequencing, statistical association of individual TCRs with disease status, and machine learning to predict cytomegalovirus infection status. A later analysis re-examined previously published TCR beta repertoires from 610 or so donors and added high-resolution HLA genotyping to investigate patterns of TCR occurrence. Rather than using new phenotypic data, the later analysis identified candidate immune exposures from TCR beta sequences and from how often those sequences occurred across donors. An earlier analysis of approximately 500 of the donors applied high-throughput TCR beta sequencing to assess whether each TCR beta V gene segment acted as functional or pseudogenic. Donor age, sex, ethnicity and CMV serostatus were compiled alongside the repertoire data. A later genetic analysis took genome-wide SNP genotypes for about 65% of the 666 donors and used that subset as a discovery cohort. All discovery cohort repertoires had been generated using a single sequencing platform. HLA typing included class I and class II loci at four-digit resolution. Typing coverage varied by locus: roughly 629-640 donors for A, B, C, DRB1 and DQB1; approximately 500 for DQA1; approximately 610 for DPA1; approximately 490 for DPB1. Because of strong linkage in the cohort, 4 to 6 DR-DQ haplotypes were treated as single units for association and clustering. Among about 400 genotyped donors of the cohort, an average of around 250,000 unique TCR beta nucleotide sequences was sequenced per donor, of which about 19% were non-productive.

Library method: the immunoSEQ multiplex PCR assay. The multiplex PCR relied on a mix of 60 forward primers for TCR Vbeta segments and 13 reverse primers for TCR Jbeta segments. The CDR3 region of rearranged TCR beta genes was amplified from genomic DNA by a multiplex PCR assay. The Illumina HiSeq System was used to sequence the amplified TCR beta libraries as 87-base-pair reads. In the paper's pipeline: In a later analysis, tens of millions of unique TCR beta chains were counted across the 500 to 850 repertoires, and some 10 million of these chains were shared by at least two donors. A nearest-neighbor algorithm error-corrected the raw reads and collapsed the reads into unique sequences, merging closely related sequences to remove PCR and sequencing errors. CDR3 sequences were aligned to IMGT reference sequences to assign V, D and J gene segments. For a sequence to be retained, a match of at least six nucleotides was required to both a V gene segment and a J gene segment. A rearrangement counted as productive if the CDR3 had no stop codons and remained in frame with V and J, and every other rearrangement counted as non-productive. CDR3 was defined according to IMGT convention as the region running from the second conserved V-encoded cysteine to the conserved J-encoded phenylalanine. In an earlier analysis of more than 550 of the donors, sequences lacking an unambiguous match to a single V gene segment were excluded. An earlier analysis of several hundred of the donors called V segments functional above 56.7% productive rearrangements and segregating when the between-donor standard deviation exceeded 5%. To diagnose cytomegalovirus status from the catalog of TCR beta chain sequences, a statistical classification framework was built. V and J gene assignment, in a later analysis, came from comparing TCR nucleotide sequences with IMGT/GENE-DB human TR gene sequences. The TCRdist pipeline was used in a later analysis to assign CDR3 sequences and most-parsimonious VDJ recombination scenarios. A later analysis defined each TCR beta chain by its CDR3 amino acid sequence plus V-gene family, and excluded reads lacking a unique V-gene family. As a way to deal with suspected cross-contamination and a sequencing artifact, a later analysis dropped hundreds of nucleotide sequences that were highly shared and had low generation probability. For each public chain, a later analysis derived a clonal expansion index from normalized ranks of inferred template counts within each repertoire. Generation probabilities in a later analysis came from a VDJ recombination model fitted to out-of-frame rearrangements, and those results were checked against IGoR. In a later analysis, hypergeometric tests were used to score TCR-TCR, TCR-HLA and TCR-CMV co-occurrence, with a repertoire-size bias correction applied to TCR pairs. A later analysis estimated false discovery rates by permuting HLA or CMV assignments 20 times. A later analysis grouped co-occurring TCRs with DBSCAN, adding TCRdist sequence similarity when clustering within HLA-allele-positive subsets. Repertoires with fewer than 30,000 or more than 120,000 public chains, plus five repertoires with anomalous nucleotide sharing, were excluded from co-occurrence clustering. Not all clones reach the TCRdb copy of this immuneACCESS table, which keeps in-frame sequences only. Checked studies attribute under half of the gap to unresolved V genes and leave the rest unexplained. V and J calls and clone size are as listed in that table; D and trimming were resolved from the DNA. This sample lists 120,000 to 150,000 clones; around 80% were detected once. The ten largest account for roughly 2.9% of the sample.

The cohort comprised under 700 healthy bone marrow donors. At the time of sampling, every cohort member was nominally healthy, though immune exposures that went unrecorded were likely present. The donor tested CMV seronegative and was one of the 352 seronegative cohort members. A peripheral blood sample was provided by each donor, and peripheral blood mononuclear cells were used for TCR beta sequencing. Genomic DNA extraction from the blood cell samples was performed with the Qiagen DNeasy Blood Extraction Kit. Of note for this clone: It has no known antigen specificity. No much larger clonotype is one base removed from it; base qualities were not supplied.

Spanning cysteine to phenylalanine, the CDR3 consists of 15 amino acids. The read is trimmed to its CDR3 DNA, 45 bases read in frame from base 1. The germline V gene (reference sequence) provides CDR1 SGHNT and CDR2 YYREEE. The V end gives up 4 bases and the J end 8 bases, leaving 7 bases in the junction not matched to a gene. Study-level results and caveats: A later analysis found that most CMV-associated TCR beta chains appeared HLA-restricted, with HLA associations seemingly driven largely by CMV exposure. An earlier analysis of around 500 of the donors showed that most TCR beta V segments appeared in productive rearrangements either about 87% or about 30% of the time, which broadly matched IMGT annotations. It was suggested by the authors that the approach could potentially be generalized to other disease states and immunological phenotypes. Linkage disequilibrium might explain the correlated functional status among segregating V segments, but an unknown experimental factor could not be ruled out. In a later analysis, some 18,000 TCR beta sequences were associated with specific HLA alleles at a false discovery rate of 0.05. The study gave a list of some 150 TCR beta chains associated with cytomegalovirus. A cluster of highly shared sequence variants was judged likely to represent a technical artifact of the sequencing pipeline. The cohort was sequenced for TCR beta chains only, and without alpha or paired-chain data the features that could be detected were limited. A later genetic analysis reported fewer N-insertions in productive TCRs among donors in an Asian-associated ancestry cluster than the roughly 700-donor mean. A few of the identified cytomegalovirus-associated TCR beta chains were confirmed in vitro to be specific for cytomegalovirus antigens. Most TCR sequences were seen in very few donors, while some public TCRs were found in many individuals. Sequencing depth was assumed to be roughly uniform across donors in the presence/absence analyses, though that assumption may not hold. According to a later analysis, TCR association rates differed among HLA loci, with DRB1 alleles showing the most associated TCRs and HLA-C alleles showing the fewest. Because counts were too low, some 17 rarely observed V segments, including chromosome 9 orphons, were excluded from the earlier analysis of some 590 of the donors. In a later genetic analysis, a missense DCLRE1C variant was associated with V-gene and J-gene trimming of TCR beta chains, and the association was replicated in an independent cohort. The classifier was reported to diagnose cytomegalovirus status with high specificity and sensitivity in both the original and validation cohorts. The 87-base-pair reads could not distinguish some IMGT-functional V segments, including TRBV6-2 and TRBV6-3, so those segments were excluded. According to a later analysis, parvovirus B19, influenza, CMV and Epstein-Barr virus appeared linked to several top co-occurrence clusters. A further reported finding was that TCR beta sequences accurately predicted the HLA-A and HLA-B alleles for most subjects in the first cohort. Strong co-occurrence of HLA alleles, especially DR and DQ, made assigning TCR associations to individual alleles difficult. The only immune exposure information available for the cohort was CMV serostatus. HLA typing was unavailable for some donors at each locus, so association tests used only the typed subset. Compared with equally common non-associated chains, HLA-associated TCR beta chains in a later analysis were more clonally expanded and had lower generation probabilities.

The origin of this receptor is a woman aged 25 to 39 in good health and CMV-seronegative. Rearrangement joined TRBV5-4 to TRBJ2-1, with 12 bases matching TRBD2. The sample was PBMCs. The CDR3 in this case is CASSRNRLAGDEQFF. The sequenced DNA: TGTGCCAGCAGCCGGAACAGACTAGCGGGGGATGAGCAGTTCTTC. The CDR3 plus the reference TRBV5-4 and TRBJ2-1 genes for the other parts give the full variable domain: ETGVTQSPTHLIKTRGQQVTLRCSSQSGHNTVSWYQQALGQGPQFIFQYYREEENGRGNFPPRFSGLQFPNYSSELNVNALELDDSALYLCASSRNRLAGDEQFFGPGTRLTVL.